The 20 T cell receptor beta chains given below trace back to one sample, sequenced in a study of beta chain features in type 1 diabetes. Of the isolated RNA, all was reverse transcribed, and so the sequenced material was expressed TCRB transcripts. The assay was immunoSEQ multiplex PCR, and TCRdb's table has in-frame clones only and misses some. This sample has 150,000 or so clones, with about 8.7% found just once. Material: central memory CD4+ T cells from blood. All receptors derive from a man in his late teens or twenties in good health.

This clone was seen a few times. The CDR3 is CASSFPRQGAYEQYF. The CDR3 coding sequence is TGTGCCAGCAGTTTTCCCCGTCAGGGGGCTTACGAGCAGTACTTC. This sequence joins TRBV28 and TRBJ2-7; TRBD1 matches 8 bases. This CDR3 spans 15 amino acids. Looked up from germline, CDR1 is MDHEN and CDR2 is SYDVKM. J lost 4 bases, V lost 3 bases, and 8 bases had no gene match.

This clone was seen more than once but under ten times. The chain is built from TRBV7-2 and TRBJ2-1; TRBD2 aligns across 9 bases. The ends lost 2 bases at V and 8 bases at J; junction bases unmatched: 7. Germline-derived CDR1 and CDR2 are SGHTA and FQGNSA. This CDR3 region has 15 residues. The CDR3 DNA reads as TGTGCCAGCAGCTTAATGGCGGGGGGGCTAGATGAGCAGTTCTTC. It specifies CASSLMAGGLDEQFF.

This clone was counted ten times or more. The CDR3: CSVVGGAGYGYTF. The DNA for the CDR3 is TGCAGCGTTGTAGGGGGCGCGGGCTATGGCTACACCTTC. This chain connects TRBV29-1 to TRBJ1-2; 7 bases align to TRBD1. The CDR3 is made up of 13 amino acids. Germline CDR1 and CDR2: SQVTM and ANQGSEA. The V and J ends lost 4 bases and 4 bases, in that order; junction bases with no gene match: 6. Full variable domain (rest looked up from reference TRBV29-1 and TRBJ1-2): SAVISQKPSRDICQRGTSLTIQCQVDSQVTMMFWYRQQPGQSLTLIATANQGSEATYESGFVIDKFPISRPNLTFSTLTVSNMSPEDSSIYLCSVVGGAGYGYTFGSGTRLTVV.

The sample holds a few counts of this clone. The chain uses TRBV2 and TRBJ2-5, with a possible D match to TRBD1 (6 bases). V lost 2 bases, J lost 5 bases, and 6 bases lay in between. The CDR3 extends over 12 amino acids. Germline values: CDR1 SNHLY, CDR2 FYNNEI. CDR3 sequence reads: CASSEQGETQYF. CDR3 nucleotide sequence: TGTGCCAGCAGTGAACAGGGGGAGACCCAGTACTTC. The variable domain in full, completed from reference TRBV2 and TRBJ2-5, reads EPEVTQTPSHQVTQMGQEVILRCVPISNHLYFYWYRQILGQKVEFLVSFYNNEISEKSEIFDDQFSVERPDGSNFTLKIRSTKLEDSAMYFCASSEQGETQYFGPGTRLLVL.

This clone occurred a few times. The chain is built from TRBV2 and TRBJ2-1; 9 bases fit TRBD2. CDR3 size: 13 residues. CDR1 is SNHLY, CDR2 FYNNEI, per germline. J lost 6 bases, V lost 8 bases, and 5 bases had no gene match. The CDR3 bases are TGTGCCAGCGGCGGGGGGGCCAGCAATGAGCAGTTCTTC. Translated: CASGGGASNEQFF.

V usage is TRBV6-5 and J usage is TRBJ2-2; 9 bases fit TRBD1. The germline V gene encodes CDR1 MNHEY and CDR2 SVGAGI. The CDR3 is 14 amino acids. The ends lost 7 bases at V and 7 bases at J; junction bases unmatched: 7. CDR3 sequence: CASKPGQGIGELFF. DNA of the CDR3: TGTGCCAGCAAGCCGGGACAGGGTATCGGGGAGCTGTTTTTT.

The CDR3 sequence: CASSQSRTGGYQPQHF. The CDR3 bases are TGCGCCAGCAGCCAATCGAGAACCGGGGGATATCAGCCCCAGCATTTT. V and J are TRBV4-1 and TRBJ1-5, with D possibly matching TRBD1 (5 bases). This CDR3 has 16 residues. CDR1 and CDR2 (germline): MGHRA, YSYEKL. V was clipped by 2 bases and J by 5 bases, with 16 bases between them.

This CDR3 reads CASSQAVGTGIRNEQFF. CDR3 sequence (DNA): TGCGCCAGCAGCCAAGCGGTCGGGACAGGGATTCGCAATGAGCAGTTCTTC. The gene calls are TRBV4-3 and TRBJ2-1; 9 nucleotides match TRBD1. The CDR3 runs to 17 residues. Germline CDR1 is LGHNA and CDR2 is YSLEER. J lost 6 bases, V lost 1 base, and 10 bases had no gene match.

This chain uses TRBV2 with TRBJ1-5; weak D call: TRBD1 (6 bases). Germline V gene lookup returns CDR1 SNHLY and CDR2 FYNNEI. The CDR3 is made up of 14 amino acids. The ends were cut back, 1 base at V and 6 bases at J, with 10 bases in the middle. The CDR3 here is CASSEVGRGQPQHF. The CDR3 DNA sequence: TGTGCCAGCAGTGAAGTGGGCAGGGGTCAGCCCCAGCATTTT.

In its sample, this clone was seen a few times. This rearrangement joins TRBV11-2 to TRBJ2-2, with a tentative D call TRBD2 (7 bases). Germline lookup yields CDR1 SGHAT and CDR2 FQNNGV. The ends were cut back, 6 bases at V and 2 bases at J, with 16 bases in the middle. The CDR3 spans 16 residues. The CDR3 sequence: CASRGGGELNTGELFF. In DNA form, the CDR3 reads TGTGCCAGCAGAGGGGGGGGCGAGCTCAACACCGGGGAGCTGTTTTTT.

Only a few counts were recorded for this clone. CDR3 in DNA: TGTGCCAGCTCCGACCCCGGGGGGGCCCGGTACAATGAGCAGTTCTTC. Translated: CASSDPGGARYNEQFF. V is TRBV6-6 and J is TRBJ2-1; 8 nucleotides agree with TRBD2. The CDR3 loop spans 16 amino acids. Trimming removed 8 bases from V and 4 bases from J; junction bases left unmatched: 13. Per germline, CDR1 MNHNY and CDR2 SVGAGI (reference sequence).

This chain links TRBV7-6 with TRBJ1-4, with TRBD1 matching 9 bases. The V segment lost 5 bases and the J segment 8 bases; nucleotides outside the gene matches: 6. CDR1 and CDR2 from the germline V gene are SGHVS and FNYEAQ. This CDR3 is 14 amino acids long. For the CDR3, the DNA is TGTGCCAGCAGCCATCGACAGGGGGGCGAAAAACTGTTTTTT. Its protein product is CASSHRQGGEKLFF.

The J gene is TRBJ1-5, the V gene TRBV9, with D unresolved. CDR1 is SGDLS and CDR2 is YYNGEE in the germline V gene. The CDR3 loop spans 13 amino acids. The V and J ends lost 0 bases and 5 bases respectively, with 6 bases between them. For the CDR3, the DNA is TGTGCCAGCAGCGTAGGTCTCCATCAGCCCCAGCATTTT. Residues: CASSVGLHQPQHF.

V is TRBV6-5 and J is TRBJ1-6; tentatively, D is TRBD1 (6 bases). Trimming pared 3 bases from V and 7 bases from J, leaving 10 bases between. The CDR3 has 14 residues. Germline V gives CDR1 MNHEY, CDR2 SVGAGI. The CDR3: CASSYWTVNSPLHF. DNA of the CDR3: TGTGCCAGCAGTTATTGGACAGTCAATTCACCCCTCCACTTT.

V is TRBV10-3 and J is TRBJ1-5; TRBD1 is a possible D gene (6 bases). Germline V lookup: CDR1 ENHRY, CDR2 SYGVKD. V shed 6 bases and J shed 4 bases, with 10 bases lying between them. The CDR3 has 13 residues. As DNA, the CDR3 is TGTGCCATCAGGCCTGGACAGAATCAGCCCCAGCATTTT. Residues: CAIRPGQNQPQHF.

The CDR3 sequence is CASSWAGQGEQPQHF. The CDR3 DNA follows: TGTGCCAGCAGCTGGGCTGGACAGGGTGAACAGCCCCAGCATTTT. The chain joins TRBV5-4 to TRBJ1-5; 8 bases match TRBD1. Germline V lookup: CDR1 SGHNT, CDR2 YYREEE (reference sequence). This CDR3 spans 15 amino acids. The V segment lost 3 bases and the J segment 7 bases; nucleotides outside the gene matches: 9. The full variable domain, rest sourced from reference TRBV5-4 and TRBJ1-5, is ETGVTQSPTHLIKTRGQQVTLRCSSQSGHNTVSWYQQALGQGPQFIFQYYREEENGRGNFPPRFSGLQFPNYSSELNVNALELDDSALYLCASSWAGQGEQPQHFGDGTRLSIL.

This clone was seen at least ten times. CDR3 in amino acids: CATSRDLSYEQYF. CDR3 bases: TGTGCCACCAGCAGAGATCTTAGCTACGAGCAGTACTTC. V is TRBV15 and J is TRBJ2-7; D gene unclear. Trimming took off 0 bases at V and 3 bases at J, with 6 bases between the two ends. Germline-derived CDR1 and CDR2 are LNHNV and YYDKDF (reference sequence). The CDR3 runs to 13 residues.

The rearrangement joins TRBV7-2 to TRBJ2-1; 13 nucleotides match TRBD2. The trim removed 4 bases at V and 5 bases at J, leaving 5 bases unmatched. The CDR3 extends over 16 amino acids. Germline lookup yields CDR1 SGHTA and CDR2 FQGNSA. CDR3 loop: CASSSLLAGGDNEQFF. The CDR3 region has the DNA TGTGCCAGCAGCTCCCTACTAGCGGGGGGGGACAATGAGCAGTTCTTC.

This clone was counted only a few times. The chain carries TRBV29-1 and TRBJ2-1; tentative D call: TRBD1 (5 bases). This CDR3 has 11 amino acids. Germline lookup yields CDR1 SQVTM and CDR2 ANQGSEA. Trimming left V 3 bases short and J 7 bases short, with 7 bases between. This CDR3 reads CSVDKGNEQFF. CDR3 coding DNA: TGCAGCGTTGACAAGGGGAATGAGCAGTTCTTC.

This clone was seen only a few times. The rearrangement links TRBV19 to TRBJ2-7; TRBD1 agrees at 10 bases. This CDR3 region has 14 residues. CDR1 and CDR2 (germline): LNHDA, SQIVND (reference sequence). V trimming: 5 bases; J trimming: 5 bases; junction bases outside the gene matches: 6. Written as DNA, the CDR3 is TGTGCCAGTAGTCTCGCCGGGACAGGGGACGAGCAGTACTTC. Its protein is CASSLAGTGDEQYF.